This T cell receptor beta chain was recorded in a study of blood T cell repertoires in COVID-19. Using immunoSEQ multiplex PCR, the repertoire was profiled, and TCRdb retains in-frame clones only, with some absent. The profile covers tens of thousands of clones, with 90% appearing a single time and over 6.5% taken by the ten largest. The CDR3 is 16 amino acids. The source of this sequence is a man younger than 35 with COVID-19, enrolled during active disease. The genes are TRBV21-1 and TRBJ1-1; TRBD1, the table's D call, was not compared with the DNA. TRBV21-1 is noted as a pseudogene. Specimen: peripheral blood. In nucleotides, the CDR3 is TGTGCCAGCAGCAGCAGGGGACGCCCCTCGGACACTGAAGCTTTCTTT. This sequence encodes CASSSRGRPSDTEAFF.